Following are 12 T cell receptor beta chains from one sample sequenced in a study of blood T cell repertoires in COVID-19. The protocol was immunoSEQ multiplex PCR, while the TCRdb copy is restricted to in-frame clones and leaves out a portion. Among about 350,000 clones, almost 90% were seen once, and the ten largest hold 0.95% to 1.1%. Sample: PBMCs or T cells enriched from blood (not recorded which). The receptors come from a woman between 25 and 40 years old who had been exposed to COVID-19.

Points on this clone: The junction departs from germline at one end; a sequencing error may be responsible. In nucleotides, the CDR3 is TGTGCCAGCAGGGAAGGACCGGGACAGTCCCACTATGGCTACACCTTC. It codes for CASREGPGQSHYGYTF. V gene TRBV6-1 combines with J gene TRBJ1-2; TRBD1 matches 7 bases. Germline V gene data show CDR1 as MNHNS and CDR2 as SASEGT. The CDR3 is 16 amino acids.

This clone was counted a few times. The CDR3 DNA sequence: TGTGCCAGCAGCCCCGGGACTAGCGGCACAGATACGCAGTATTTT. This sequence encodes CASSPGTSGTDTQYF. The chain couples TRBV4-2 to TRBJ2-3; TRBD2 agrees at 10 bases. The CDR3 length is 15 residues. CDR1 and CDR2 (germline): LGHNA, YNFKEQ. The V and J ends lost 4 bases and 1 base, in that order; junction bases with no gene match: 2.

V usage is TRBV13 and J usage is TRBJ1-1; D is unresolved. V gave up 1 base and J gave up 11 bases, with 8 bases separating them. This CDR3 contains 11 residues. Germline V gene data show CDR1 as PRHDT and CDR2 as FYEKMQ (reference sequence). The CDR3: CASSLVVEAFF. DNA for the CDR3: TGTGCCAGCAGCTTAGTCGTTGAGGCTTTCTTT.

The chain employs TRBV20-1 and TRBJ1-2, with D hard to call. The CDR3 sequence is 10 residues long. The germline CDR1 and CDR2 sequences are DFQATT and SNEGSKA (reference sequence). The V end lost 7 bases, the J end lost 6 bases, and 9 bases lay between the germline ends. The CDR3 is CSGAANGYTF. The CDR3 nucleotides are TGCAGTGGCGCTGCGAATGGCTACACCTTC.

This clone is a singleton in its sample. The J gene is TRBJ2-3, the V gene TRBV5-4, with 8 bases fitting TRBD1. Germline lookup yields CDR1 SGHNT and CDR2 YYREEE (reference sequence). The CDR3 sequence is 16 residues long. Trimming cost V 1 base and J 7 bases; bases outside gene matches: 11. The DNA for the CDR3 is TGTGCCAGCAGCTTGCCACCGGGACAGGTTGGGCATACGCAGTATTTT. Protein: CASSLPPGQVGHTQYF.

This clone was observed a handful of times. An end of the junction does not agree with germline; a read error may underlie this. The chain is built from TRBV29-1 and TRBJ1-5; D might be TRBD1 (5 bases). Germline loops: CDR1 SQVTM, CDR2 ANQGSEA. The CDR3 extends over 14 amino acids. The chain's CDR3 is CSVEDSGGNQPQHF. The CDR3 bases are TGCAGCGTGGAAGACAGCGGAGGCAATCAGCCCCAGCATTTT.

The rearrangement joins TRBV7-9 to TRBJ2-1, with TRBD1 identical over 7 bases. Trimming cost V 5 bases and J 2 bases; bases outside gene matches: 6. The CDR3 runs 15 residues. Looked up from germline, CDR1 is SEHNR and CDR2 is FQNEAQ (reference sequence). CDR3 coding DNA: TGTGCCAGCAGCCACAGGGGACACCCCTACAATGAGCAGTTCTTC. Translated, it gives CASSHRGHPYNEQFF.

V gene TRBV2 combines with J gene TRBJ1-2; 7 bases are a match to TRBD1. This CDR3 comprises 16 residues. The trim removed 3 bases at V and 0 bases at J, leaving 7 bases unmatched. Germline lookup yields CDR1 SNHLY and CDR2 FYNNEI. The CDR3 DNA reads TGTGCCAGCAGTGAGACGACAGGGTGGGCTAACTATGGCTACACCTTC. Translation: CASSETTGWANYGYTF.

This chain connects TRBV18 to TRBJ2-4, with D possibly being TRBD2 (7 bases). Germline values: CDR1 KGHSH, CDR2 LQKENI. The CDR3 sequence is 15 residues long. Trimming shortened V by 2 bases and J by 3 bases, and 11 bases separated the two germline ends. The CDR3 DNA is TGTGCCAGCTCACCATGGGGGGGCGGCAAAAACATTCAGTACTTC. Protein: CASSPWGGGKNIQYF.

This clone occurred once. The chain carries TRBV6-1 and TRBJ1-4; D unclear. The CDR3 covers 13 residues. V was pared by 2 bases and J by 10 bases, with 11 bases between. Germline V gene data show CDR1 as MNHNS and CDR2 as SASEGT. The CDR3 coding sequence is TGTGCCAGCAGTGAATTTCCCCGGGGAAAACTGTTTTTT. As protein: CASSEFPRGKLFF.

On this clone: The DNA is omitted, as the CDR3 cannot be located on it reliably, and the CDR3 follows TCRdb's listing. CDR3 region: CASSQAPLWQYF. V gene TRBV14 combines with J gene TRBJ2-7; TRBD1 was called by the table and not checked on the DNA. The CDR3 has 12 residues if both end residues are counted. Germline CDR1 and CDR2: SGHDN and FVKESK.

CDR3 bases: TGTGCCAGCAGCCTACAGGACAGGGCGATCTATGGCTACACCTTC. It yields the protein CASSLQDRAIYGYTF. This chain links TRBV5-8 with TRBJ1-2; 8 positions match TRBD1. The V gene's germline CDR1 is SGHTS and CDR2 YDEGEE. This CDR3 contains 15 residues. The V and J ends lost 4 bases and 4 bases, in that order; junction bases with no gene match: 9.